This T cell receptor (beta chain) was recovered during a study of Ad26.COV2.S vaccination and SARS-CoV-2 variants (dated by TCRdb to the early 2020s). A note on the overall study: Donors in the vaccine arm were drawn from COV1001, a multicentre, randomized, double-blind, placebo-controlled phase I-IIa trial testing Ad26.COV2.S in healthy adults. Ad26.COV2.S was given intramuscularly at 5x10^10 or 1x10^11 viral particles, as a single shot or as two shots 56 days apart. A total of 32 samples were included in the TCR-sequenced set, comprising roughly 19 Ad26.COV2.S vaccine recipients, 5 placebo recipients and 8 SARS-CoV-2 convalescent individuals. TCRbeta repertoire sequencing was used to assess the specificity and breadth of SARS-CoV-2-reactive T cell receptors after Ad26.COV2.S vaccination. Trial participants were randomized into five groups of five: low-dose or high-dose Ad26.COV2.S given once or twice, or placebo on both occasions. Investigators did not know the trial group allocation while performing experiments and assessing outcomes.

The germline V gene provides CDR1 SGHDN and CDR2 FVKESK. From cysteine to phenylalanine, the CDR3 is 13 amino acids long. The CDR3 DNA has 39 bases and is translated from base 1. The V and J ends are trimmed by 0 bases and 6 bases, leaving 8 bases between them. Comment on this clone: There is no known antigen for this receptor. Nothing much larger sits one base from this clone, and base qualities are not available.

The immunoSEQ Assay was used to sequence TCRbeta CDR3 regions. After extraction, genomic DNA underwent amplification by bias-controlled multiplex PCR, followed by high-throughput sequencing. Per the original workflow: To quantify the absolute abundance of each unique TCRbeta CDR3 region, sequences were collapsed and filtered. Usable DNA was measured by amplifying reference genes present in all nucleated cells, and TCRbeta template counts were normalized to that usable DNA to estimate T cell fraction. Repertoire TCRs were annotated as SARS-CoV-2-specific when V gene, CDR3 amino acid sequence and J gene were exactly matched to a known reactive TCR set. MIRA supplied the reference SARS-CoV-2 TCR set, which was filtered for enrichment in COVID-19-positive ImmuneCODE repertoires so that public or cross-reactive TCRs were removed. Drawing on the MIRA antigens, annotated TCRs were analysed further at the level of specific ORF or position within ORF. Breadth was defined as the number of annotated unique rearrangements divided by the total number of unique productive rearrangements, and depth was defined as the summed frequency of the annotated unique rearrangements. Two-sided Wilcoxon rank-sum tests were used to compare TCR breadth between groups. The table was pulled from immuneACCESS by TCRdb, which kept in-frame rearrangements only. Such tables lose some clones; where checked, under half of the loss comes from unresolved V genes, and the rest has no known cause. That table gives V, J and clone size, and the DNA gave D and trimming. This sample comprises 400,000 to 450,000 clones, approximately 92% of them detected only once. The top ten constitute more than 1.5% of the sample.

The sample's treatment or condition label, decoded: some 20 received Ad26.COV2.S at low or high dose, single or two shots; several received placebo; per-sample allocation not given. Repertoires of vaccine and placebo recipients were sequenced from samples collected on day 63 after the first injection. Between 29 July and 7 August 2020, Cohort 1b enrolled some 25 adults aged 18-55 years at one site in Boston, USA. Ad26.COV2.S was a replication-incompetent adenovirus type 26 vector that expressed a prefusion-stabilized SARS-CoV-2 spike protein derived from the original Wuhan strain. What the research found in general, with its limitations: Vaccine and placebo recipients had comparable non-spike TCR breadth, which fits with the vaccine containing only spike. The authors noted that total T cell responses may have been underestimated by the TCR breadth and depth analyses. Spike-specific TCR breadth was higher in Ad26.COV2.S recipients than in placebo recipients (P = 0.0014). After vaccination, spike-specific CD8+ and CD4+ T cell responses were reported to show substantial breadth. The study lacked the statistical power to compare responses across vaccine doses or regimens.

Sequencing used peripheral blood, obtained in a trial of Ad26.COV2.S vaccine versus placebo. Recombination joined TRBV14 with TRBJ1-2; too little of a D gene remains to name it. The receptor was isolated from a person between 18 and 59 years old who received the Ad26.COV2.S COVID-19 vaccine or a placebo. The CDR3 is CASSQEPDHGYTF. The bases are TGTGCCAGCAGCCAAGAACCCGACCATGGCTACACCTTC.